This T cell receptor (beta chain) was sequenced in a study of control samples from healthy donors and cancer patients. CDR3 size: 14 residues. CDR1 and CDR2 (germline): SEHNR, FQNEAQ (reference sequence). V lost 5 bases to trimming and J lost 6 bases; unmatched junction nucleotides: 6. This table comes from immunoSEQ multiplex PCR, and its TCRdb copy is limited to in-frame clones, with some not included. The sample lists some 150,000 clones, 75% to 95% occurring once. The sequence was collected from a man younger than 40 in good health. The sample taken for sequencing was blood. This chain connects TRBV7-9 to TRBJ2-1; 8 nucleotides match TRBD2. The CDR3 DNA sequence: TGTGCCAGCAGCCTGACTAGCGATATCAATGAGCAGTTCTTC. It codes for CASSLTSDINEQFF.